Detailed here is one TCR beta chain. The data were produced by immunoSEQ multiplex PCR, yet TCRdb's version contains in-frame clones alone and is incomplete. The sample contains 7,000 to 9,000 clones, around two thirds of which appear only once. Processing of graft tissue released intraepithelial and lamina propria lymphocytes. From germline, CDR1 is ENHRY and CDR2 SYGVKD. Trimming pared 4 bases from V and 2 bases from J, leaving 6 bases between. This CDR3 has 13 amino acids. This specimen belongs to a study of graft-versus-host responses after intestinal transplantation. Looking at the study overall: The transplants performed in recipients were multivisceral, liver-intestinal, or isolated intestinal.

The sample in question was ileum tissue, obtained approximately 240 days after intestinal transplantation. The origin of this receptor is a human patient who received an intestinal transplant, so some T cells may come from the graft donor. The chain joins TRBV10-3 to TRBJ1-5; no reliable D call. The CDR3 loop reads CAISAGGNQPQHF. DNA of the CDR3: TGTGCCATCAGTGCTGGGGGCAATCAGCCCCAGCATTTT.